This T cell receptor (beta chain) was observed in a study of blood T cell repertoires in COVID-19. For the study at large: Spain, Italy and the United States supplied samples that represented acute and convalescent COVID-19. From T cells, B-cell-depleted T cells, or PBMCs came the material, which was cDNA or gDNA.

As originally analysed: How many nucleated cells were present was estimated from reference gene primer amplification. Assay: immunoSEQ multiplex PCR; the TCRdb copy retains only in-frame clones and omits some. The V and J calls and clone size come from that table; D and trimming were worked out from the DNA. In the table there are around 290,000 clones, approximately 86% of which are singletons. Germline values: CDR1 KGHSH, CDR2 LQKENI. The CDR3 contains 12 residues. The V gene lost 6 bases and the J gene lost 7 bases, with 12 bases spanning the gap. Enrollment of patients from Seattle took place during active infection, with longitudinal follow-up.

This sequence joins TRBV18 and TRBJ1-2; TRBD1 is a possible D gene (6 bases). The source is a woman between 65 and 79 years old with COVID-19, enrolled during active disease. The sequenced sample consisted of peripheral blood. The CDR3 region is CASSAGASGYTF. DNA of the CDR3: TGTGCCAGCTCCGCGGGGGCGAGTGGCTACACCTTC.